The 28 T cell receptor beta chains given below trace back to one sample, sequenced in a study of cytotoxic CD8 clonotypes in ibrutinib-treated CLL. Repertoires were generated with immunoSEQ multiplex PCR, while TCRdb's copy carries only in-frame clones and drops some. Here the sample spans about 160,000 clones, more than 80% being singletons. Sequenced here: PBMCs, sampled after 24 months of ibrutinib treatment. The source is a human donor with chronic lymphocytic leukemia.

The chain joins TRBV5-1 to TRBJ1-1, with TRBD1 as a possible D gene (6 bases). The CDR3 sequence is 17 residues long. V shed 4 bases and J shed 7 bases, with 26 bases lying between them. CDR1 SGHRS and CDR2 YFSETQ come from the germline V gene. For the CDR3, the DNA is TGCGCCAGCAGCCAAACGGACAGAGCAAGGTCGGCCCATGAAGCTTTCTTT. Translation: CASSQTDRARSAHEAFF.

A single count supports this clone. This chain connects TRBV6-1 to TRBJ2-7, with 7 bases lining up with TRBD2. Looked up from germline, CDR1 is MNHNS and CDR2 is SASEGT. This CDR3 spans 12 amino acids. CDR3 coding DNA: TGTACTTCCGCGGGGGACCTCTACGAGCAGTACTTC. Its protein is CTSAGDLYEQYF.

The chain carries TRBV5-1 and TRBJ1-1; 11 bases fit TRBD1. This CDR3 region has 13 residues. Germline V lookup: CDR1 SGHRS, CDR2 YFSETQ. V lost 3 bases and J lost 10; bases outside the gene matches: 5. DNA for the CDR3: TGCGCCAGCAGCTCGGACAGGGGGCTTGTAGCTTTCTTT. Amino acids: CASSSDRGLVAFF.

The V call is TRBV6-4, the J call TRBJ1-1; 12 bases line up with TRBD1. This CDR3 has 15 amino acids. Germline V gene lookup returns CDR1 MRHNA and CDR2 SNTAGT. Losses at the gene ends were 4 bases for V and 5 bases for J; bases not matched to a gene: 5. CDR3 loop: CASSARDRGLTEAFF. The DNA for the CDR3 is TGTGCCAGCAGTGCCCGGGACAGGGGGCTTACTGAAGCTTTCTTT.

V is TRBV5-1 and J is TRBJ2-3; D remains unclear. The CDR3 runs 14 residues. Trimming took off 0 bases at V and 6 bases at J, with 11 bases between the two ends. CDR1 SGHRS and CDR2 YFSETQ come from the germline V gene. CDR3 sequence reads: CASSLAPRRDTQYF. The CDR3 DNA is TGCGCCAGCAGCTTGGCCCCCCGCAGGGATACGCAGTATTTT.

The chain has TRBV6-1 and TRBJ2-7; TRBD1 might be the D (6 bases). V was cut by 6 bases and J by 11 bases, with 14 bases left in between. The V gene's germline CDR1 is MNHNS and CDR2 SASEGT. The CDR3 is 11 residues long. CDR3: CASRTGWSEYF. The CDR3 DNA reads TGTGCCAGCAGAACAGGGTGGAGCGAGTACTTC.

In its sample, this clone was seen a few times. The CDR3 coding sequence is TGCGCCAGCAGCCAAGTACCGGGAAATCAGCCCCAGCATTTT. Translation: CASSQVPGNQPQHF. The chain combines TRBV4-1 with TRBJ1-5; D gene uncertain. CDR3 length: 14 amino acids. Germline-derived CDR1 and CDR2 are MGHRA and YSYEKL. V was trimmed by 1 base and J by 4 bases, leaving 8 bases between them.

CDR3 coding DNA: TGTGCCAGTTGGGATCCGGGAATACTACCGGGCTACACCTTC. It encodes CASWDPGILPGYTF. The chain combines TRBV19 with TRBJ1-2; no clear D. V lost 8 bases, J lost 8 bases, and 21 bases lay in between. The CDR3 extends over 14 amino acids. Germline values: CDR1 LNHDA, CDR2 SQIVND (reference sequence).

This clone was recorded only once. V usage is TRBV5-1 and J usage is TRBJ1-5; no clear D. The CDR3 covers 15 residues. V gave up 3 bases and J gave up 2 bases, with 12 bases separating them. Per the germline V gene, CDR1 is SGHRS and CDR2 is YFSETQ. The CDR3 nucleotides are TGCGCCAGCAGCTCGGGCCTCGGGGGCAATCAGCCCCAGCATTTT. Protein product: CASSSGLGGNQPQHF.

The chain links TRBV6-5 to TRBJ1-1, with a tentative D call TRBD1 (6 bases). V was clipped by 0 bases and J by 1 base, with 12 bases between them. CDR3 length equals 16 residues. Germline V gene sequence: CDR1 MNHEY, CDR2 SVGAGI. CDR3 residues: CASSYSTGRKNTEAFF. CDR3 sequence (DNA): TGTGCCAGCAGTTACTCGACAGGCAGAAAGAACACTGAAGCTTTCTTT.

V gene TRBV6-5 combines with J gene TRBJ2-3; D may be TRBD1 or TRBD2 (5 bases each). This CDR3 comprises 16 residues. The germline V gene has CDR1 MNHEY and CDR2 SVGAGI. Trimming stripped 4 bases from V and 6 bases from J, with 20 bases between. The CDR3 reads CASSSGGSGPLDTQYF. The CDR3 nucleotides read TGTGCCAGCAGTTCCGGCGGGTCAGGGCCTCTGGATACGCAGTATTTT.

The gene calls are TRBV30 and TRBJ2-2; no reliable D call. Between the trimmed V and J ends, which lost 3 bases and 2 bases, there was a span of 13 bases. This CDR3 comprises 15 residues. CDR1 is GTSNPN and CDR2 is SVGIG in the germline V gene (reference sequence). CDR3 sequence: CAWRSRAKNTGELFF. The CDR3 DNA follows: TGTGCCTGGAGGTCCCGGGCAAAAAACACCGGGGAGCTGTTTTTT.

V is TRBV7-2 and J is TRBJ2-7, with 7 bases aligning to TRBD2. The CDR3 contains 15 residues. V lost 2 bases, J lost 0 bases, and 4 bases stayed unmatched. CDR1 is SGHTA, CDR2 FQGNSA, per germline. CDR3: CASSLIPGGSYEQYF. The DNA of the CDR3 is TGTGCCAGCAGCTTAATCCCGGGAGGCTCCTACGAGCAGTACTTC.

V and J are TRBV27 and TRBJ2-1, with TRBD2 identical over 15 bases. V lost 5 bases and J lost 9; bases outside the gene matches: 5. Per germline, CDR1 MNHEY and CDR2 SMNVEV (reference sequence). CDR3 length: 15 residues. The CDR3 loop reads CASSRTSGRAGEQFF. The CDR3 bases are TGTGCCAGCAGTCGGACTAGCGGGAGGGCAGGTGAGCAGTTCTTC.

This clone was picked up a small number of times. The chain combines TRBV7-9 with TRBJ1-2, with D hard to call. V was trimmed by 2 bases and J by 3 bases, leaving 1 base between them. Per germline, CDR1 SEHNR and CDR2 FQNEAQ (reference sequence). This CDR3 is 11 amino acids long. The CDR3 sequence: CASSLHYGYTF. DNA for the CDR3: TGTGCCAGCAGCTTACACTATGGCTACACCTTC.

V and J are TRBV30 and TRBJ2-5, with D perhaps matching TRBD1 (6 bases). Germline CDR1 is GTSNPN and CDR2 is SVGIG (reference sequence). Trimming took off 3 bases at V and 9 bases at J, with 20 bases between the two ends. The CDR3 is 14 amino acids. DNA of the CDR3: TGTGCCTGGAGAGAATCCACAGGGTCCTCGGCCCAGTACTTC. It is translated as CAWRESTGSSAQYF.

V is TRBV9 and J is TRBJ2-3; the match to TRBD2 covers 10 bases. CDR3 length: 16 amino acids. V lost 2 bases and J lost 2; bases outside the gene matches: 5. Germline CDR1 and CDR2: SGDLS and YYNGEE. The CDR3 DNA is TGTGCCAGCAGCGTCGCTAGCGGGGGCCTCACAGATACGCAGTATTTT. Amino acid sequence: CASSVASGGLTDTQYF.

The chain uses TRBV10-3 and TRBJ2-3; D remains unclear. The germline V gene encodes CDR1 ENHRY and CDR2 SYGVKD. The CDR3 spans 15 residues. V dropped 1 base and J dropped 0 bases, with 8 bases sitting between them. CDR3 nucleotide sequence: TGTGCCATCAGTGAGTTTTCCAGCAGCACAGATACGCAGTATTTT. Translating it yields CAISEFSSSTDTQYF.

The gene calls are TRBV6-5 and TRBJ1-5; D is undetermined. Germline CDR1 MNHEY, CDR2 SVGAGI. The CDR3 is made up of 14 amino acids. V was clipped by 6 bases and J by 5 bases, with 14 bases between them. The CDR3 loop reads CASRSTGNDQPQHF. The CDR3 nucleotides read TGTGCCAGCAGATCCACCGGGAACGATCAGCCCCAGCATTTT.

This chain uses TRBV2 with TRBJ1-1; 10 bases are a match to TRBD1. The CDR3 loop spans 14 amino acids. CDR1 and CDR2 (germline): SNHLY, FYNNEI. V shed 5 bases, J shed 5 bases, and the junction held 5 bases outside the gene matches. The CDR3 sequence: CASSSTGGRTEAFF. The CDR3 DNA sequence: TGTGCCAGCAGTTCGACAGGGGGCCGGACTGAAGCTTTCTTT.

The chain uses TRBV6-6 and TRBJ1-2; maybe TRBD1 (6 bases). Trimming shortened V by 5 bases and J by 7 bases, and 23 bases separated the two germline ends. Looked up from germline, CDR1 is MNHNY and CDR2 is SVGAGI (reference sequence). The CDR3 has 16 residues. CDR3 DNA sequence: TGTGCCAGCAGTCGACACACCGACAGGATCTCCGGTGGCTACACCTTC. Protein: CASSRHTDRISGGYTF.

The J gene is TRBJ1-1, the V gene TRBV4-1; the D gene is possibly TRBD1 (5 bases). CDR3 size: 14 residues. CDR1 is MGHRA, CDR2 YSYEKL, per germline. With 0 bases removed from V and 5 bases from J, the gap between germline ends came to 10 bases. DNA for the CDR3: TGCGCCAGCAGCCAAGACCCAGGGTATACTGAAGCTTTCTTT. Residues: CASSQDPGYTEAFF.

V usage is TRBV30 and J usage is TRBJ2-1; 8 nucleotides line up with TRBD2. The CDR3 runs 16 residues. Trimming at V came to 1 base and at J to 8 bases, leaving 13 bases not matched to a gene. Germline V lookup: CDR1 GTSNPN, CDR2 SVGIG (reference sequence). In nucleotides, the CDR3 is TGTGCCTGGAGTGACCCTACCGTAGCGGGAAGACATGAGCAGTTCTTC. Protein: CAWSDPTVAGRHEQFF.

The V and J genes are TRBV6-5 and TRBJ1-5, with a tentative D call TRBD1 (6 bases). Germline lookup yields CDR1 MNHEY and CDR2 SVGAGI. The CDR3 length is 13 residues. Trimming shortened V by 2 bases and J by 6 bases, and 8 bases separated the two germline ends. For the CDR3, the DNA is TGTGCCAGCAGTTACGGGGGGGCTCAGCCCCAGCATTTT. It translates to CASSYGGAQPQHF.

The chain couples TRBV27 to TRBJ1-2, with D unclear. The CDR3 contains 13 residues. Germline V gives CDR1 MNHEY, CDR2 SMNVEV (reference sequence). The ends were cut back, 3 bases at V and 5 bases at J, with 10 bases in the middle. The CDR3 DNA sequence: TGTGCCAGCAGTTTGGACGGAGAATATGGCTACACCTTC. Translation gives CASSLDGEYGYTF.

The chain is built from TRBV10-3 and TRBJ2-2, with D perhaps matching TRBD1 (6 bases). With 5 bases removed from V and 2 bases from J, the gap between germline ends came to 9 bases. The CDR3 runs to 14 residues. The germline CDR1 and CDR2 sequences are ENHRY and SYGVKD. DNA for the CDR3: TGTGCCATCAGTTCGACAGGTAACACCGGGGAGCTGTTTTTT. Translation: CAISSTGNTGELFF.

The V gene is TRBV10-2, the J gene TRBJ1-1, with no clear D. CDR3 length: 13 residues. Germline assignment: CDR1 WSHSY and CDR2 SAAADI. V was cut by 7 bases and J by 3 bases, with 12 bases left in between. CDR3 nucleotides: TGCGCCAGCACCAGGTGGTTAGACACTGAAGCTTTCTTT. As protein: CASTRWLDTEAFF.

The chain recombines TRBV7-3 with TRBJ2-6; no firm D call. The germline gives CDR1 SGHTA, CDR2 FQGTGA. This CDR3 is 14 amino acids long. The ends were cut back, 6 bases at V and 4 bases at J, with 10 bases in the middle. The CDR3 coding sequence is TGTGCCAGCAGGCAGATCAGCGGGGCCAACGTCCTGACTTTC. Its protein product is CASRQISGANVLTF.